This T cell receptor beta chain was sequenced for a study of tumor and adjacent non-tumor tissue in lung cancer listed by TCRdb under 2018. In terms of the full investigation: By cancer type, the cohort comprised 11 to 12 adenocarcinoma patients, a couple of squamous cell carcinoma patients and 1 small cell lung cancer patient. Among the roughly 15 patients, ages ranged from about 31 to 85 years, about 10 were men and 5 were women, and disease was TNM stage I to III. Sequencing generated a total of some 130 million productive TCRbeta reads, averaging around 4.2 million reads per sample. Bulk TCRbeta repertoires were compared between lung tumor tissue and matched distant non-tumor lung tissue obtained from 15 or so lung cancer patients. TCRbeta CDR3 sequencing was performed on approximately 30 paired specimens, with one tumor sample and one normal lung sample collected per patient.

Comment on this clonotype: Its antigen is unknown. Per-nucleotide qualities are absent, and no much larger clonotype sits a single base away.

Its CDR3 holds 15 amino acids, cysteine through phenylalanine. Solely the CDR3 DNA is kept, with 45 bases framed from the first base. CDR1 and CDR2 are drawn from the germline V gene: MNHEY, SVGAGI. V and J are truncated by 5 bases and 6 bases respectively, leaving an intervening sequence of 17 bases. Paper-wide results and their limitations: The cohort had only 15 or so patients, and the authors noted that larger samples and more detailed clinical data are needed. In normal lung, the top 100 clones accounted for a significantly larger cumulative share of the repertoire than in tumor tissue. Because peripheral blood was not sequenced, blood TCRbeta repertoires in the lung cancer patients of the study were not examined. Neither the sequencing platform nor unique molecular identifiers are mentioned in the methods. Younger patients had significantly higher TCR diversity, and higher tumor TCR diversity was associated with shorter overall and disease-free survival. Tumor tissue showed significantly greater TCR diversity (inverse Simpson) than normal lung tissue (around 450 vs 150, P = 0.0075, Mann-Whitney U test).

Library prep was done by multiplex PCR. The data were produced on an Illumina HiSeq 2500. TCRbeta libraries were constructed through three rounds of nested PCR with primers (Table S4) according to protocols adapted from ARM-PCR. Before sequencing, PCR products in the 200-500 bp range were cut out of the gel and cleaned up using the QIAquick gel extraction kit. As for the original processing: Trimmomatic was used to clean the reads, FLASH merged the cleaned reads into complete CDR3 sequences, and MiTCR assigned the sequences to V(D)J germline segments. VDJtools was used to compute clonal diversity as the inverse Simpson's index. In-frame sequences lacking a premature stop codon were counted as productive reads. Clones were called with MiXCR by TCRdb after fastp trimmed the public reads at Q25, and only in-frame beta chains were retained. For every CDR3 protein sequence, its rows merge into one entry that carries the most common genes and DNA. The V and J calls come from TCRdb's annotation, not from the publication. This sample comprises 100,000 to 150,000 distinct CDR3 sequences, 55% to 75% of them detected only once. The ten largest clones represent roughly 13% of the sample.

RNA was extracted from bulk unsorted tissue and checked for quality with a NanoDrop ND-1000 and an Agilent 2100. Newly diagnosed lung cancer patients without prior chemotherapy who had been admitted for thoracic surgery in China between August and November 2014 were enrolled as donors. Patients who had received previous radiotherapy or chemotherapy, or who had another concurrent cancer, were excluded from the study. Pieces of surgical tissue measuring roughly 1-2.1 cm3 were kept in RNAlater solution and held at -80 degrees C until needed. The TCR sequence derives from a man aged 30-40 years with non-small cell lung cancer. The V and J genes are TRBV6-5 and TRBJ2-1, with the D gene call left open. Input material: lung tumor tissue. The DNA sequence is TGTGCCAGCAGTCAAAGAAATGCGATCGTCAATGAGCAGTTCTTC. Its coded protein is CASSQRNAIVNEQFF.